The clone carrying this TCR beta chain was detected ten times or more. Antigen specificity is unknown. The sample belongs to a study of neurological immune-mediated disorders. The study, taken as a whole, reports: The absence of any CDR3 amino acid sequence shared by expanded clones across subjects suggests that repertoires were private in all groups.

Template-switch 5'RACE cDNA synthesis added a 10-nucleotide unique molecular identifier. MiXCR, run by TCRdb on the 5' RACE reads, gives a single entry per CDR3 protein. The sample records more than 95,000 distinct CDR3 sequences, 11% being singletons. The time point was: longitudinal time-point 3. 2 million PBMCs stored at -80 C were the source of the unsorted libraries. The CDR3 runs 11 residues. In germline, CDR1 is SGHDT, CDR2 YYEEEE. V was cut by 0 bases and J by 8 bases, with 5 bases left in between. The rearrangement joins TRBV5-6 to TRBJ2-5; no firm D call. This receptor was taken from a female donor with HTLV-1-associated myelopathy (HAM/TSP). Sample: PBMCs. CDR3 coding DNA: TGTGCCAGCAGCTTGGGACTTACCCAGTACTTC. Protein product: CASSLGLTQYF.